Reported below is one T cell receptor beta chain. Germline lookup yields CDR1 MNHNY and CDR2 SVGAGI (reference sequence). This CDR3 contains 13 residues. V lost 7 bases to trimming and J lost 7 bases, with 14 bases between them. Through negative isolation, CD4+ and CD8+ T cells were obtained, while TEMRA cells were enriched using FACS. An input of about 0.5 to 1 ug of RNA was subjected to reverse transcription using random hexamers. TCR beta CDR3 was amplified by immunoSEQ covering 54 Vbeta and 13 Jbeta. Via MiXCR, TCRdb re-called the immunoSEQ multiplex PCR reads, giving one row per CDR3 protein. The sample shows about 200,000 distinct CDR3 sequences, about 91% of them seen only once. The data stem from a study of CD8 T cells in Susac syndrome. Study information: Active disease was present in six of the sequenced Susac syndrome patients, whereas roughly 8 of them were in remission. Each patient with Susac syndrome, at the time of blood draw, was therapy-naive, on corticosteroids, or on intravenous immunoglobulin alone.

Material: CD4+ T cells from PBMCs. The clonotype originates from a human donor with Susac syndrome. This chain joins TRBV6-6 and TRBJ2-1; D gene unclear. The CDR3 sequence: CASIDTNLNEQFF. The CDR3 region has the DNA TGTGCCAGCATCGACACAAATTTGAATGAGCAGTTCTTC.